Listed below are T cell receptor beta chains from one sample, sequenced in a study of blood T cell repertoires in COVID-19. Using immunoSEQ multiplex PCR, the repertoire was profiled, and TCRdb retains in-frame clones only, with some absent. The sample has 60,000 to 70,000 clones; approximately 79% are singletons. Material: peripheral blood. These receptors came from a man aged 60 to 69 with acute or convalescent COVID-19. Each CDR3 is given with its conserved first and last residue. A D gene is named only where the DNA matches it firmly. Some rows mark clone size as missing; the rest say once, few, many or name a class of expanded clone.

V gene: TRBV5-1
D gene: .
J gene: TRBJ2-5
clone size: .
CDR3 DNA: TGCGCCAGCAGCTTGCAGGACAAAAGCCAAGAGACCCAGTACTTC
CDR3 protein: CASSLQDKSQETQYF

V gene: TRBV5-4
D gene: TRBD2
J gene: TRBJ2-3
clone size: once
CDR3 DNA: TGTGCCAGCAGCTGGGGACTAGCCTACACAGATACGCAGTATTTT
CDR3 protein: CASSWGLAYTDTQYF

V gene: TRBV30
D gene: TRBD1
J gene: TRBJ1-4
clone size: .
CDR3 DNA: TGTGCCTGGAGGCTCGGACAGGCGGATGAAAAACTGTTTTTT
CDR3 protein: CAWRLGQADEKLFF

V gene: TRBV2
D gene: .
J gene: TRBJ1-1
clone size: once
CDR3 DNA: TGTGCCAGCAGTGTTCTACAGCTGAACACTGAAGCTTTCTTT
CDR3 protein: CASSVLQLNTEAFF

V gene: TRBV2
D gene: TRBD1
J gene: TRBJ1-1
clone size: .
CDR3 DNA: TGTGCCAACACCCGGACAGGGGTGAACACTGAAGCTTTCTTT
CDR3 protein: CANTRTGVNTEAFF

V gene: TRBV5-6
D gene: .
J gene: TRBJ1-2
clone size: .
CDR3 DNA: TGTGCCAGCAGCCCGGGTAGGAGCTATGGCTACACCTTC
CDR3 protein: CASSPGRSYGYTF

V gene: TRBV6-5
D gene: .
J gene: TRBJ2-1
clone size: .
CDR3 DNA: TGTGCCAGCAGACGGGACTGGAGCTCCTACAATGAGCAGTTCTTC
CDR3 protein: CASRRDWSSYNEQFF

V gene: TRBV7-9
D gene: .
J gene: TRBJ2-2
clone size: .
CDR3 DNA: TGTGCCAGCAGCTCTTGGGACAAGAGAGCGGGGGAGCTGTTTTTT
CDR3 protein: CASSSWDKRAGELFF

V gene: TRBV4-3
D gene: .
J gene: TRBJ1-1
clone size: few
CDR3 DNA: TGCGCCAGCAGCCAGACTCAGGGAGGAGAAACTGAAGCTTTCTTT
CDR3 protein: CASSQTQGGETEAFF

V gene: TRBV7-8
D gene: .
J gene: TRBJ2-3
clone size: .
CDR3 DNA: TGTGCCAGCAGCTTAAGGGGGGGGGACCGCACAGATACGCAGTATTTT
CDR3 protein: CASSLRGGDRTDTQYF

V gene: TRBV19
D gene: .
J gene: TRBJ1-3
clone size: once
CDR3 DNA: TGTGCCAGTAGCCGCAGGGACTCCTCTGGAAACACCATATATTTT
CDR3 protein: CASSRRDSSGNTIYF

V gene: TRBV30
D gene: TRBD2
J gene: TRBJ2-2
clone size: .
CDR3 DNA: TGTGCCTGGAGGGGAAGAAGTCTAGCGGGGAGGGTCGGGGAGCTGTTTTTT
CDR3 protein: CAWRGRSLAGRVGELFF

V gene: TRBV2
D gene: TRBD1
J gene: TRBJ1-2
clone size: .
CDR3 DNA: TGTGCCAGCAGTGAAGACCAGGGGGCCCGCTATGGCTACACCTTC
CDR3 protein: CASSEDQGARYGYTF

V gene: TRBV7-2
D gene: TRBD1
J gene: TRBJ2-1
clone size: .
CDR3 DNA: TGTGCCAGCAGCCAAATCCCCGGACAGGGCTCTCTTCAGTTCTTC
CDR3 protein: CASSQIPGQGSLQFF

V gene: TRBV5-1
D gene: TRBD1
J gene: TRBJ1-1
clone size: .
CDR3 DNA: TGCGCCAGCAGCTACGGACAGGGGGTAAACACTGAAGCTTTCTTT
CDR3 protein: CASSYGQGVNTEAFF

V gene: TRBV5-4
D gene: .
J gene: TRBJ1-1
clone size: .
CDR3 DNA: TGTGCCAGCAGCTTGGGACAGCACATGAACACTGAAGCTTTCTTT
CDR3 protein: CASSLGQHMNTEAFF

V gene: TRBV9
D gene: TRBD1
J gene: TRBJ1-6
clone size: .
CDR3 DNA: TGTGCCAGCAGCGTCGACAGGGGGTCCTATAATTCACCCCTCCACTTT
CDR3 protein: CASSVDRGSYNSPLHF